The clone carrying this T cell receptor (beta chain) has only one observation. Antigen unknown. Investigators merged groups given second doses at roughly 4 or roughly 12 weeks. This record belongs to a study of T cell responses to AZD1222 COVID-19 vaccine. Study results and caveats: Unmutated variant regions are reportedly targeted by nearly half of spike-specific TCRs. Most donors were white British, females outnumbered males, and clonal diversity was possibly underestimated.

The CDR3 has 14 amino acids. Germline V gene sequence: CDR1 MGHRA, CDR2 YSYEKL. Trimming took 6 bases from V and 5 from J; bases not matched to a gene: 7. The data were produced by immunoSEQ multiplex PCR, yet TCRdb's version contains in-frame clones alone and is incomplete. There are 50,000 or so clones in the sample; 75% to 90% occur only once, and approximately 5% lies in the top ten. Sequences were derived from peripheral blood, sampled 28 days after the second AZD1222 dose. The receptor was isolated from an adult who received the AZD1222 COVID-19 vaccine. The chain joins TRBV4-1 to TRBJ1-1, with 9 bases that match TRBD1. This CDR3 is CASRQQGARTEAFF. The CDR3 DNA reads TGCGCCAGCAGGCAACAGGGGGCTAGAACTGAAGCTTTCTTT.